These 14 T cell receptor beta chains came from one sample sequenced in a study of T-cell reconstitution after alpha-beta-depleted transplantation in children. Preparation of the TCRbeta library used unique molecular identifiers. TCRdb redid the calling of the PCR reads with MiXCR, one entry per CDR3 protein. The sample yields about 340,000 distinct CDR3 sequences, about a tenth seen once. The source material was PBMCs from the stem cell graft donor, sampled from the stem cell graft. The receptors originated from a human donor who donated a stem cell graft to a child with acute lymphoblastic leukemia.

J is TRBJ1-1 and V is TRBV30; D is undetermined. The germline V gene has CDR1 GTSNPN and CDR2 SVGIG (reference sequence). CDR3 size: 13 residues. V was cut by 0 bases and J by 4 bases, with 9 bases left in between. In DNA, the CDR3 is TGTGCCTGGAGTGTCGGAGGGAGCACTGAAGCTTTCTTT. It translates to CAWSVGGSTEAFF.

This clonotype was picked up a small number of times. This chain uses TRBV4-3 with TRBJ2-3; D not certain. Germline CDR1 and CDR2: LGHNA and YSLEER. V lost 0 bases and J 4 bases, leaving 11 bases between the germline ends. CDR3 length: 15 amino acids. The CDR3 loop is CASSQDWAPSDTQYF. The CDR3 coding sequence is TGCGCCAGCAGCCAAGACTGGGCGCCTTCAGATACGCAGTATTTT.

The CDR3: CSVTSSGELFF. DNA for the CDR3: TGCAGCGTTACTTCATCCGGGGAGCTGTTTTTT. The rearrangement links TRBV29-1 to TRBJ2-2; no clear D gene. V lost 5 bases and J 6 bases, leaving 7 bases between the germline ends. The germline gives CDR1 SQVTM, CDR2 ANQGSEA. CDR3 length: 11 amino acids.

The chain uses TRBV5-1 and TRBJ2-1, with D possibly called TRBD1 or TRBD2 (5 bases each). Germline CDR1 reads SGHRS; CDR2 reads YFSETQ. Trimming pared 2 bases from V and 5 bases from J, leaving 26 bases between. The CDR3 extends over 19 amino acids. CDR3: CASSLGTSPAREGHNEQFF. Written as DNA, the CDR3 is TGCGCCAGCAGCTTAGGGACCTCACCGGCGAGAGAAGGGCACAATGAGCAGTTCTTC.

This clonotype was observed a few times. This chain uses TRBV11-2 with TRBJ2-7, with 7 bases lining up with TRBD1. V lost 3 bases to trimming and J lost 0 bases; unmatched junction nucleotides: 8. Germline V gene data show CDR1 as SGHAT and CDR2 as FQNNGV. This CDR3 is built from 16 residues. CDR3 residues: CASSFHSGTASYEQYF. DNA of the CDR3: TGTGCCAGCAGCTTCCATTCCGGGACAGCCTCCTACGAGCAGTACTTC.

In DNA, the CDR3 is TGTGCCAGCAGGCGGCATTTCGAGCAGTACTTC. Encoded protein: CASRRHFEQYF. The chain employs TRBV27 and TRBJ2-7; D call uncertain. CDR1 and CDR2 from the germline V gene are MNHEY and SMNVEV (reference sequence). V was shortened by 6 bases and J by 6 bases, with 9 bases between the two germline ends. The CDR3 runs to 11 residues.

In its sample, this clonotype was seen many times. The CDR3, as DNA: TGTGCCAGCAGCTTAGGGCCCGGGACTAGCGCTTACAATGAGCAGTTCTTC. This translates into CASSLGPGTSAYNEQFF. The chain has TRBV7-2 and TRBJ2-1; TRBD2 agrees at 10 bases. The V gene's germline CDR1 is SGHTA and CDR2 FQGNSA. V lost 1 base and J lost 4; bases outside the gene matches: 7. The CDR3 contains 17 residues.

Ten or more counts support this clonotype. This chain connects TRBV5-6 to TRBJ1-5, with D unclear. The CDR3 spans 10 residues. V dropped 8 bases and J dropped 6 bases, with 6 bases sitting between them. Germline CDR1 is SGHDT and CDR2 is YYEEEE. In DNA form, the CDR3 reads TGTGCCAGACTGGTTCAGCCCCAGCATTTT. Translation: CARLVQPQHF.

This clonotype was picked up many times. The chain joins TRBV7-2 to TRBJ2-7, with 7 bases fitting TRBD2. The CDR3 covers 13 residues. Trimming at V came to 1 base and at J to 5 bases, leaving 2 bases not matched to a gene. Germline V gene sequence: CDR1 SGHTA, CDR2 FQGNSA. The CDR3 loop is CASSLGGSDEQYF. The CDR3 nucleotides read TGTGCCAGCAGCTTAGGCGGGAGCGACGAGCAGTACTTC. The complete variable domain, with remaining parts taken from reference TRBV7-2 and TRBJ2-7, reads GAGVSQSPSNKVTEKGKDVELRCDPISGHTALYWYRQSLGQGLEFLIYFQGNSAPDKSGLPSDRFSAERTGGSVSTLTIQRTQQEDSAVYLCASSLGGSDEQYFGPGTRLTVT.

To note about this clonotype: This clone may be a read error of a much larger clone one base away. The genes are TRBV28 and TRBJ2-7, with D uncertain. This CDR3 has 13 residues. Trimming cost V 8 bases and J 5 bases, with 16 bases left between them. Germline CDR1 and CDR2: MDHEN and SYDVKM. CDR3 region: CASGHGEADEQYF. For the CDR3, the DNA is TGTGCCAGCGGCCACGGAGAGGCGGACGAGCAGTACTTC.

This clonotype was counted ten times or more. The CDR3 here is CASLGQATDTQYF. The CDR3 DNA reads as TGTGCCAGCTTAGGACAGGCCACAGATACGCAGTATTTT. V gene TRBV12-3 or TRBV12-4 combines with J gene TRBJ2-3; 7 bases are a match to TRBD1. CDR3 length: 13 amino acids. The V segment lost 8 bases and the J segment 2 bases; nucleotides outside the gene matches: 4.

CDR3 protein: CASSFALANVDEQYF. CDR3 in DNA: TGTGCCAGCAGTTTCGCGCTAGCGAATGTCGACGAGCAGTACTTC. This sequence joins TRBV27 and TRBJ2-7, with a weak D call TRBD2 (6 bases). The CDR3 contains 15 residues. V was clipped by 3 bases and J by 5 bases, with 17 bases between them. Germline V gene sequence: CDR1 MNHEY, CDR2 SMNVEV (reference sequence).

CDR3 amino acids: CASQGPAEYMQYF. The CDR3 bases are TGTGCCAGCCAGGGTCCGGCAGAATATATGCAGTATTTT. V usage is TRBV7-9 and J usage is TRBJ2-3, with a tentative D call TRBD1 (5 bases). The CDR3 extends over 13 amino acids. V lost 8 bases, J lost 11 bases, and 20 bases lay in between. Germline V CDR1 and CDR2: SEHNR, FQNEAQ (reference sequence).

This clonotype was observed at least ten times. The chain recombines TRBV4-2 with TRBJ2-3; D gene unclear. Trimming removed 8 bases from V and 0 bases from J, with 15 bases in between. There are 15 residues in the CDR3. The germline V gene has CDR1 LGHNA and CDR2 YNFKEQ. Here the CDR3 reads CASEPTRASTDTQYF. Here the CDR3 DNA reads TGTGCCAGCGAACCGACCAGAGCTAGCACAGATACGCAGTATTTT.